Below are 22 T cell receptor beta chains sequenced from a single sample in a study of blood T cell repertoires in COVID-19. TCRdb keeps only in-frame clones here, not all; method: immunoSEQ multiplex PCR. Of over 250,000 clones listed, 87% are singletons. The sequenced sample was peripheral blood. The receptor source for this set is a woman aged 40 to 49 who had recovered from COVID-19.

The chain joins TRBV5-5 to TRBJ2-5, with 7 bases matching TRBD1. The CDR3 sequence is 14 residues long. The germline gives CDR1 SGHKS, CDR2 YYEKEE (reference sequence). V shed 3 bases, J shed 1 base, and the junction held 3 bases outside the gene matches. CDR3 DNA: TGTGCCAGCAGCTGGGGGACAGCCCAAGAGACCCAGTACTTC. Its protein product is CASSWGTAQETQYF.

J is TRBJ2-4 and V is TRBV4-1; TRBD1 matches at 7 bases. Germline V gives CDR1 MGHRA, CDR2 YSYEKL. This CDR3 comprises 16 residues. The V and J ends lost 4 bases and 0 bases, in that order; junction bases with no gene match: 6. CDR3 nucleotide sequence: TGCGCCAGCAGCCCTCGGACAGGAGAAGCCAAAAACATTCAGTACTTC. Its translation: CASSPRTGEAKNIQYF.

This clone has only one observation. V and J are TRBV5-1 and TRBJ2-3; no definite D call. Germline V CDR1 and CDR2: SGHRS, YFSETQ. The germline V and J ends were trimmed by 0 bases and 1 base, with 9 bases remaining between them. The CDR3 runs to 15 residues. CDR3 amino acids: CASSLGRLGTDTQYF. The CDR3 nucleotides read TGCGCCAGCAGCTTGGGCCGACTGGGCACAGATACGCAGTATTTT.

The V and J genes are TRBV7-7 and TRBJ2-1, with 10 bases fitting TRBD2. The CDR3 has 13 residues. The V gene end was trimmed by 1 base and the J gene end by 9 bases; junction bases not matched to a gene: 0. Germline loops: CDR1 SSHAT, CDR2 FNYEAQ (reference sequence). The CDR3 DNA reads as TGTGCCAGCAGCTTAGGGACTAGCGGTGAGCAGTTCTTC. Protein sequence: CASSLGTSGEQFF.

This chain uses TRBV18 with TRBJ1-1, with D possibly matching TRBD1 (6 bases). V was trimmed by 4 bases and J by 5 bases, leaving 11 bases between them. Germline V lookup: CDR1 KGHSH, CDR2 LQKENI. The CDR3 runs 13 residues. The CDR3, as DNA: TGTGCCAGCTCACAAGGGGGTGCAACTGAAGCTTTCTTT. Translated: CASSQGGATEAFF.

V is TRBV4-1 and J is TRBJ2-7, with TRBD1 matching over 9 bases. With V trimmed by 1 base and J by 2 bases, 9 bases remained unmatched. The CDR3 spans 17 residues. The germline gives CDR1 MGHRA, CDR2 YSYEKL. This CDR3 reads CASSQGGRTGAPYEQYF. The CDR3 DNA is TGCGCCAGCAGCCAAGGTGGCAGGACAGGGGCCCCCTACGAGCAGTACTTC.

This sequence joins TRBV2 and TRBJ2-5; 10 bases align to TRBD2. J was trimmed by 2 bases and V by 2 bases; bases with no gene match: 5. CDR1 and CDR2 from the germline V gene are SNHLY and FYNNEI. The CDR3 runs to 16 residues. The CDR3 DNA reads TGTGCCAGCAGTGAAACCCCTAGCGGGGGACAAGAGACCCAGTACTTC. This gives the protein CASSETPSGGQETQYF.

The V call is TRBV18, the J call TRBJ1-2; weak D call: TRBD1 (6 bases). The V gene lost 1 base and the J gene lost 6 bases, with 9 bases spanning the gap. Germline CDR1 and CDR2: KGHSH and LQKENI. The CDR3 covers 13 residues. The CDR3 DNA reads TGTGCCAGCTCACCACGAGGGGGTGATGGCTACACCTTC. Amino acids: CASSPRGGDGYTF.

The chain joins TRBV18 to TRBJ1-2; no clear D gene. The V end was cut by 3 bases, the J end by 8 bases, with 16 bases between. The CDR3 runs 14 residues. The V gene's germline CDR1 is KGHSH and CDR2 LQKENI. The CDR3 sequence is CASSPRPSGVGYTF. The CDR3 DNA follows: TGTGCCAGCTCACCGAGGCCGAGCGGAGTGGGCTACACCTTC.

The chain joins TRBV10-1 to TRBJ2-5; the D gene is possibly TRBD1 (8 bases). The CDR3 covers 15 residues. Germline V gene sequence: CDR1 WNHNN, CDR2 SYGVQD (reference sequence). V lost 6 bases, J lost 5 bases, and 19 bases lay in between. The DNA of the CDR3 is TGCGCCAGCAGCCAGGACAGGGCCGGGGGGGAGACCCAGTACTTC. This codes for CASSQDRAGGETQYF.

V gene TRBV7-7 combines with J gene TRBJ1-6; 8 positions match TRBD1. CDR3 size: 17 residues. With 3 bases clipped from V and 6 bases from J, the junction kept 10 bases outside the gene matches. The germline V gene encodes CDR1 SSHAT and CDR2 FNYEAQ (reference sequence). CDR3 loop: CASSLLIRGRLNSPLHF. CDR3 DNA: TGTGCCAGCAGCTTGTTAATCAGGGGGCGACTTAATTCACCCCTCCACTTT.

The chain couples TRBV29-1 to TRBJ1-2, with 12 positions matching TRBD1. Trimming cost V 7 bases and J 2 bases; bases outside gene matches: 8. The CDR3 has 15 amino acids. CDR1 and CDR2 (germline): SQVTM, ANQGSEA. The CDR3 loop is CSAGGTGGTNYGYTF. In DNA form, the CDR3 reads TGCAGCGCCGGGGGGACAGGGGGCACCAACTATGGCTACACCTTC.

The genes are TRBV7-2 and TRBJ1-6; 7 bases agree with TRBD1. Trimming cost V 6 bases and J 7 bases; bases outside gene matches: 6. CDR1 SGHTA and CDR2 FQGNSA come from the germline V gene. The CDR3 extends over 14 amino acids. The CDR3 loop is CASRRTGDNSPLHF. The CDR3 nucleotides read TGTGCCAGCAGGCGTACAGGGGACAATTCACCCCTCCACTTT.

CDR3 sequence: CASRGRGSGNQPQHF. The CDR3 DNA reads as TGTGCCAGCAGGGGAAGGGGCAGCGGCAATCAGCCCCAGCATTTT. This chain connects TRBV6-5 to TRBJ1-5, with D possibly being TRBD1 (5 bases). V was trimmed by 6 bases and J by 2 bases, leaving 14 bases between them. CDR3 length: 15 residues. The germline V gene encodes CDR1 MNHEY and CDR2 SVGAGI.

The chain employs TRBV29-1 and TRBJ2-6; 8 positions agree with TRBD1. This CDR3 spans 15 amino acids. Germline values: CDR1 SQVTM, CDR2 ANQGSEA. Germline trimming cut 6 bases from V and 3 bases from J; bases unmatched to any gene: 7. The DNA for the CDR3 is TGCAGCGTCGCAGGGGGCTTGGGTGGGGCCAACGTCCTGACTTTC. Translating it yields CSVAGGLGGANVLTF.

V gene TRBV7-9 combines with J gene TRBJ1-4, with no clear D. CDR1 is SEHNR, CDR2 FQNEAQ, per germline (reference sequence). The length of the CDR3 is 14 residues. The V end was cut by 5 bases, the J end by 8 bases, with 15 bases between. For the CDR3, the DNA is TGTGCCAGCAGCCCTGTGACGGAGAGAGAAAAACTGTTTTTT. Translation gives CASSPVTEREKLFF.

The chain links TRBV7-9 to TRBJ1-3; no firm D call. This CDR3 has 16 residues. Germline loops: CDR1 SEHNR, CDR2 FQNEAQ (reference sequence). Trimming pared 4 bases from V and 0 bases from J, leaving 13 bases between. CDR3 sequence (DNA): TGTGCCAGCAGCTCCCGAAGAGGCAGCTCTGGAAACACCATATATTTT. Amino acid sequence: CASSSRRGSSGNTIYF.

This chain links TRBV29-1 with TRBJ2-1; 8 bases are a match to TRBD2. This CDR3 contains 12 residues. The J segment lost 10 bases and the V segment lost 5 bases, leaving 7 bases of the junction unmatched. CDR1 is SQVTM and CDR2 is ANQGSEA in the germline V gene. For the CDR3, the DNA is TGCAGCGTTCTCGGCGGGGGGCCCGAGCAGTTCTTC. As protein: CSVLGGGPEQFF.

The V call is TRBV5-4, the J call TRBJ2-7, with a weak D call TRBD1 (6 bases). This CDR3 is built from 16 residues. Germline V CDR1 and CDR2: SGHNT, YYREEE (reference sequence). The V gene lost 4 bases and the J gene lost 4 bases, with 21 bases spanning the gap. The CDR3 DNA reads TGTGCCAGCAGCCCCCACAGGGCCAGCTTGTCATACGAGCAGTACTTC. Protein product: CASSPHRASLSYEQYF.

In its sample, this clone was seen once. The chain carries TRBV19 and TRBJ1-1; 11 bases map to TRBD1. V shed 5 bases and J 4 bases; nucleotides not matched to a gene: 9. The CDR3 spans 16 residues. In germline, CDR1 is LNHDA, CDR2 SQIVND (reference sequence). CDR3 region: CASSPYRTGGFTEAFF. CDR3 sequence (DNA): TGTGCCAGTAGTCCATACCGGACAGGGGGCTTCACTGAAGCTTTCTTT.

The rearrangement links TRBV19 to TRBJ1-1; TRBD1 matches at 7 bases. The germline V gene has CDR1 LNHDA and CDR2 SQIVND (reference sequence). With 4 bases clipped from V and 4 bases from J, the junction kept 9 bases outside the gene matches. There are 15 residues in the CDR3. In DNA form, the CDR3 reads TGTGCCAGTAGTACCCTTGACAGGGAAGGCACTGAAGCTTTCTTT. Encoded protein: CASSTLDREGTEAFF.

The V call is TRBV4-1, the J call TRBJ1-3, with 7 bases that match TRBD1. This CDR3 contains 16 residues. Losses at the gene ends were 4 bases for V and 2 bases for J; bases not matched to a gene: 8. The V gene's germline CDR1 is MGHRA and CDR2 YSYEKL. CDR3 sequence: CASSPRQGFTGNTIYF. The CDR3 DNA is TGCGCCAGCAGCCCCCGACAGGGATTCACTGGAAACACCATATATTTT.